A selection of T cell receptor beta chains follows, all from one sample in a study of CD8 T cells in Susac syndrome. A single record per CDR3 protein comes from TCRdb applying MiXCR to the immunoSEQ multiplex PCR reads. The table has fewer than 200,000 distinct CDR3 sequences, approximately 95% seen once; the top ten hold more than 0.1%. The sample taken for sequencing was CD4+ T cells from PBMCs. Every receptor here comes from a human donor in good health. Both conserved end residues are trimmed from each CDR3.

V	J	CDR3
TRBV9	TRBJ2-3	ASRGTGTDTQY
TRBV12-3/TRBV12-4	TRBJ1-4	ASSPYRRTTNEKLF
TRBV6-6	TRBJ2-1	ASGVELWNEQF
TRBV2	TRBJ2-1	ASSFTSGQF
TRBV10-3	TRBJ2-1	AMGQGADEQF
TRBV30	TRBJ1-1	AWSVLGRNTEAF
TRBV20-1	TRBJ2-3	SASASAGGLGDTQY
TRBV12-3/TRBV12-4	TRBJ1-1	ASSYPGGKAF
TRBV4-1	TRBJ2-7	ASSQAGTSSLEQY
TRBV20-1	TRBJ2-1	SGETSGSGEQF
TRBV2	TRBJ1-2	ASRGSDRGPRTYGYT
TRBV20-1	TRBJ2-7	SAKRENYEQY
TRBV20-1	TRBJ2-7	SALGDSSYEQY
TRBV2	TRBJ2-7	ASSGRSPEQY
TRBV29-1	TRBJ2-3	SVDLGGTDTQY
TRBV7-3	TRBJ1-2	ASSPGLGESYT
TRBV15	TRBJ2-7	ATSSAGTAKPYEQY
TRBV20-1	TRBJ2-7	SARGLAVVEQY
TRBV12-3/TRBV12-4	TRBJ2-2	ASSLSTSGLGELF
TRBV29-1	TRBJ2-7	SVAQHPSYEQY
TRBV7-2	TRBJ2-2	ASRAGAGWTGELF
TRBV20-1	TRBJ1-3	SARDWRTSGNTIY
TRBV29-1	TRBJ2-7	SVEQGSYEQY
TRBV15	TRBJ2-2	ATSIYTVTGELF
TRBV15	TRBJ2-7	ATSPRVRYEQY
TRBV15	TRBJ2-4	ATSRGLARNIQY
TRBV3-1	TRBJ2-7	ASSTETYEQY
TRBV4-3	TRBJ2-2	ASSQEPSGSFGGNTGELF